The rows below give T cell receptor beta chains drawn from one sample of a study of shared clonotypes between healthy human individuals. The table came from immunoSEQ multiplex PCR; TCRdb's copy has only in-frame clones and leaves some out. The table shows about 2.1 million clones, with 85% to 95% occurring only once. Sequenced input: naive CD8+ T cells from PBMCs. Receptor source: a man in his late teens or twenties in good health. Some clones in this sample may be carry-over from other donors' samples. The CDR3 runs from the conserved cysteine through the conserved F or W. Each record gives: J gene, V gene, D gene, clone size, CDR3 protein, CDR3 DNA. The D gene is left open where the match is weak. Only some rows state a clone size, as once, few, many or a class for expanded clones.

j_gene: TRBJ2-7
v_gene: TRBV28
d_gene: -
abundance: -
CDR3aa: CASSLPPRQGGSYEQYF
CDR3nt: TGTGCCAGCAGTTTACCCCCTCGGCAGGGAGGATCCTACGAGCAGTACTTC

j_gene: TRBJ1-2
v_gene: TRBV19
d_gene: TRBD1
abundance: -
CDR3aa: CASSHGTGHGYTF
CDR3nt: TGTGCCAGTAGTCACGGGACAGGGCACGGCTACACCTTC

j_gene: TRBJ2-1
v_gene: TRBV7-9
d_gene: TRBD2
abundance: -
CDR3aa: CASSAPSGSFDEQFF
CDR3nt: TGTGCCAGCAGCGCCCCTAGCGGGAGCTTCGATGAGCAGTTCTTC

j_gene: TRBJ2-4
v_gene: TRBV27
d_gene: TRBD2
abundance: -
CDR3aa: CASSRTSGNYGDIQYF
CDR3nt: TGTGCCAGCAGTCGGACTAGCGGCAACTACGGGGACATTCAGTACTTC

j_gene: TRBJ2-7
v_gene: TRBV5-6
d_gene: -
abundance: -
CDR3aa: CASSLGGRLYEQYF
CDR3nt: TGTGCCAGCAGCTTGGGGGGAAGGCTTTACGAGCAGTACTTC

j_gene: TRBJ2-4
v_gene: TRBV9
d_gene: -
abundance: -
CDR3aa: CASSPAVAKNIQYF
CDR3nt: TGTGCCAGCAGCCCCGCGGTAGCCAAAAACATTCAGTACTTC

j_gene: TRBJ2-2
v_gene: TRBV9
d_gene: -
abundance: -
CDR3aa: CASSPYTGELFF
CDR3nt: TGTGCCAGCAGCCCCTACACCGGGGAGCTGTTTTTT

j_gene: TRBJ2-1
v_gene: TRBV28
d_gene: TRBD1
abundance: -
CDR3aa: CASSPRQGWSYNEQFF
CDR3nt: TGTGCCAGCAGTCCAAGACAGGGGTGGTCCTACAATGAGCAGTTCTTC

j_gene: TRBJ1-2
v_gene: TRBV28
d_gene: TRBD1
abundance: -
CDR3aa: CASSSPGQGSYGYTF
CDR3nt: TGTGCCAGCAGTTCCCCGGGACAGGGAAGCTATGGCTACACCTTC

j_gene: TRBJ2-6
v_gene: TRBV5-1
d_gene: -
abundance: -
CDR3aa: CASSFSLGANVLTF
CDR3nt: TGCGCCAGCAGCTTTTCTTTGGGGGCCAACGTCCTGACTTTC

j_gene: TRBJ1-3
v_gene: TRBV13
d_gene: TRBD1
abundance: -
CDR3aa: CASSGQGATGGRYYGNTIYF
CDR3nt: TGTGCCAGCAGCGGACAAGGGGCAACAGGGGGCCGTTATTATGGAAACACCATATATTTT

j_gene: TRBJ1-3
v_gene: TRBV19
d_gene: -
abundance: -
CDR3aa: CASRPGRASGNTIYF
CDR3nt: TGTGCCAGTAGGCCCGGCAGGGCCTCTGGAAACACCATATATTTT

j_gene: TRBJ2-7
v_gene: TRBV28
d_gene: TRBD1
abundance: once
CDR3aa: CASRVEGGTGGYEQYF
CDR3nt: TGTGCCAGCAGAGTAGAGGGAGGGACAGGGGGCTACGAGCAGTACTTC

j_gene: TRBJ2-1
v_gene: TRBV19
d_gene: TRBD1
abundance: once
CDR3aa: CASSIWQGATNEQFF
CDR3nt: TGTGCCAGTAGTATATGGCAGGGGGCAACAAATGAGCAGTTCTTC

j_gene: TRBJ2-5
v_gene: TRBV7-9
d_gene: TRBD1
abundance: -
CDR3aa: CASSSGQGRQETQYF
CDR3nt: TGTGCCAGCAGCTCGGGACAGGGGCGTCAAGAGACCCAGTACTTC